This note documents a single T cell receptor (beta chain) sequence. TCRdb keeps only in-frame clones here, not all; method: immunoSEQ multiplex PCR. The sample lists approximately 160,000 clones, around 81% seen once, with roughly 11% in the top ten. The data were obtained in a study of blood T cell repertoires in COVID-19. Looking at the study overall: Donors in the United States, Italy and Spain gave samples during acute or convalescent COVID-19.

The V and J ends lost 1 base and 8 bases respectively, with 16 bases between them. Germline V gene data show CDR1 as SGHKS and CDR2 as YYEKEE (reference sequence). This CDR3 comprises 15 residues. The source material was peripheral blood. The clonotype originates from a man aged 60 to 75 with active or convalescent COVID-19. The chain couples TRBV5-5 to TRBJ2-1, with D perhaps TRBD1 (6 bases). Here the CDR3 reads CASSLWQGRRDEQFF. Here the CDR3 DNA reads TGTGCCAGCAGCTTGTGGCAGGGGCGCCGGGATGAGCAGTTCTTC. The complete variable domain, with remaining parts taken from reference TRBV5-5 and TRBJ2-1, reads DAGVTQSPTHLIKTRGQQVTLRCSPISGHKSVSWYQQVLGQGPQFIFQYYEKEERGRGNFPDRFSARQFPNYSSELNVNALLLGDSALYLCASSLWQGRRDEQFFGPGTRLTVL.